These T cell receptor beta chains were read from a single sample in a study of PD-L1 blockade in urothelial cancer. TCRdb keeps only in-frame clones here, not all; method: immunoSEQ multiplex PCR. The sample holds about 43,000 clones, about 83% seen once. The source material was PBMCs, sampled around atezolizumab (anti-PD-L1) treatment. The receptors stem from a man aged 55-75 years with urothelial cancer. The CDR3 runs from the conserved cysteine through the conserved F or W. The order of the fields is V gene, D gene, clone size, J gene, CDR3 protein, CDR3 DNA. The D gene is left open where the match is weak. Some rows have no size entry. The others give once, few or many, or a class for an expanded clone.

V: TRBV2
D: TRBD1
size: .
J: TRBJ1-4
CDR3: CASSRGGRPNEKLFF
DNA: TGTGCCAGCAGTCGAGGGGGCAGGCCTAATGAAAAACTGTTTTTT

V: TRBV28
D: TRBD2
size: .
J: TRBJ2-3
CDR3: CASSLTGGPGTQYF
DNA: TGTGCCAGCAGTTTGACGGGGGGGCCGGGTACGCAGTATTTT

V: TRBV7-9
D: .
size: .
J: TRBJ2-3
CDR3: CASSLARVPDTQYF
DNA: TGTGCCAGCAGCTTAGCGCGAGTCCCAGATACGCAGTATTTT

V: TRBV7-9
D: TRBD1
size: few
J: TRBJ2-7
CDR3: CASSPGGTGSYEQYF
DNA: TGTGCCAGCAGCCCCGGGGGGACAGGGTCCTACGAGCAGTACTTC

V: TRBV6-5
D: TRBD1
size: .
J: TRBJ2-7
CDR3: CASSYGGQGFREQYF
DNA: TGTGCCAGCAGTTACGGGGGACAGGGGTTTCGCGAGCAGTACTTC

V: TRBV6-5
D: TRBD1
size: few
J: TRBJ2-5
CDR3: CASSYRSTGGQETQYF
DNA: TGTGCCAGCAGTTACCGATCGACAGGGGGGCAAGAGACCCAGTACTTC

V: TRBV30
D: .
size: once
J: TRBJ2-5
CDR3: CAWNPTGRETQYF
DNA: TGTGCCTGGAACCCCACTGGGAGAGAGACCCAGTACTTC

V: TRBV5-1
D: .
size: .
J: TRBJ2-2
CDR3: CASSSDRRTALLNTGELFF
DNA: TGCGCCAGCAGCTCAGATCGGAGGACAGCCCTCTTAAACACCGGGGAGCTGTTTTTT

V: TRBV7-9
D: .
size: .
J: TRBJ2-7
CDR3: CASSLSGYEQYF
DNA: TGTGCCAGCAGCTTATCCGGCTACGAGCAGTACTTC

V: TRBV10-3
D: .
size: .
J: TRBJ2-6
CDR3: CAISEWGGEGANVLTF
DNA: TGTGCCATCAGTGAATGGGGGGGCGAAGGGGCCAACGTCCTGACTTTC

V: TRBV6-5
D: TRBD2
size: few
J: TRBJ2-2
CDR3: CASSYTLAGGVGELFF
DNA: TGTGCCAGCAGTTACACCCTAGCGGGGGGGGTCGGGGAGCTGTTTTTT

V: TRBV6-1
D: TRBD1
size: .
J: TRBJ1-5
CDR3: CASREFRTGNQPQHF
DNA: TGTGCCAGCAGGGAGTTTCGGACAGGGAACCAGCCCCAGCATTTT

V: TRBV7-9
D: .
size: .
J: TRBJ2-5
CDR3: CASSSYGTQETQYF
DNA: TGTGCCAGCAGCTCGTATGGTACACAAGAGACCCAGTACTTC

V: TRBV19
D: .
size: few
J: TRBJ1-5
CDR3: CASSEAFGGPQHF
DNA: TGTGCCAGTAGCGAAGCCTTCGGGGGGCCCCAGCATTTT

V: TRBV19
D: .
size: few
J: TRBJ2-6
CDR3: CASTSAAQLSGANVLTF
DNA: TGTGCCAGTACGAGTGCGGCCCAGCTCTCTGGGGCCAACGTCCTGACTTTC

V: TRBV30
D: .
size: .
J: TRBJ2-3
CDR3: CAWRQGRTDTQYF
DNA: TGTGCCTGGAGGCAGGGCCGGACAGATACGCAGTATTTT

V: TRBV19
D: .
size: .
J: TRBJ2-2
CDR3: CASSPRGLNTGELFF
DNA: TGTGCCAGTAGTCCGCGGGGCCTGAACACCGGGGAGCTGTTTTTT

V: TRBV28
D: .
size: .
J: TRBJ2-1
CDR3: CASIGGLNSYNEQFF
DNA: TGTGCCAGCATAGGGGGACTAAACTCCTACAATGAGCAGTTCTTC

V: TRBV5-1
D: .
size: .
J: TRBJ2-1
CDR3: CASGVRGGDSSYNEQFF
DNA: TGCGCCAGCGGGGTCCGCGGGGGCGACAGCTCCTACAATGAGCAGTTCTTC

V: TRBV5-4
D: TRBD1
size: few
J: TRBJ1-3
CDR3: CASRQDREAGNTIYF
DNA: TGTGCCAGCAGGCAAGACAGGGAAGCTGGAAACACCATATATTTT

V: TRBV28
D: TRBD2
size: once
J: TRBJ2-2
CDR3: CASSLGGTGELFF
DNA: TGTGCCAGCAGTTTGGGGGGGACCGGGGAGCTGTTTTTT

V: TRBV28
D: TRBD2
size: .
J: TRBJ2-4
CDR3: CASSLIGGGPEKNIQYF
DNA: TGTGCCAGCAGTTTAATCGGCGGGGGGCCTGAGAAAAACATTCAGTACTTC

V: TRBV6-1
D: TRBD2
size: .
J: TRBJ2-7
CDR3: CASSLAGDYEQYF
DNA: TGTGCCAGCAGTCTCGCGGGGGACTACGAGCAGTACTTC

V: TRBV15
D: .
size: .
J: TRBJ1-4
CDR3: CATSRGGLTPKEEKLFF
DNA: TGTGCCACCAGCAGAGGCGGGTTGACACCGAAGGAGGAAAAACTGTTTTTT

V: TRBV18
D: .
size: .
J: TRBJ2-7
CDR3: CASSAGAFYEQYF
DNA: TGTGCCAGCTCCGCAGGGGCCTTCTACGAGCAGTACTTT

V: TRBV5-4
D: .
size: .
J: TRBJ1-2
CDR3: CASSLGRGNTF
DNA: TGTGCCAGCAGCTTAGGCAGGGGCAACACCTTC

V: TRBV7-9
D: .
size: .
J: TRBJ2-3
CDR3: CASSLRSRGSRDTQYF
DNA: TGTGCCAGCAGCCTCCGGAGTAGGGGGTCGAGAGATACGCAGTATTTT

V: TRBV5-1
D: TRBD1
size: .
J: TRBJ2-5
CDR3: CASSSGQGSETQYF
DNA: TGCGCCAGCAGCTCGGGACAGGGGTCGGAGACCCAGTACTTC

V: TRBV30
D: .
size: .
J: TRBJ2-7
CDR3: CAWSGDMREQYF
DNA: TGTGCCTGGAGCGGGGACATGCGGGAGCAGTACTTC

V: TRBV18
D: TRBD1
size: few
J: TRBJ1-6
CDR3: CASSPEGQRNNSPLHF
DNA: TGTGCCAGCTCACCTGAGGGACAGCGAAATAATTCACCCCTCCACTTT

V: TRBV11-2
D: TRBD1
size: .
J: TRBJ1-2
CDR3: CASRQALASRTGDGYTF
DNA: TGTGCCAGCAGGCAAGCCTTAGCATCCAGGACAGGGGATGGCTACACCTTC

V: TRBV18
D: .
size: .
J: TRBJ1-2
CDR3: CASSGLRDYGYTF
DNA: TGTGCCAGCTCGGGACTAAGAGACTATGGCTACACCTTC

V: TRBV2
D: TRBD2
size: once
J: TRBJ2-1
CDR3: CASSLLAGDYNEQFF
DNA: TGTGCCAGCAGCCTCCTAGCGGGGGACTACAATGAGCAGTTCTTC

V: TRBV28
D: .
size: many
J: TRBJ1-2
CDR3: CASSPRVRYGYTF
DNA: TGTGCCAGCAGCCCCAGGGTTCGCTATGGCTACACCTTC

V: TRBV28
D: .
size: .
J: TRBJ1-1
CDR3: CASSFGSVNTEAFF
DNA: TGTGCCAGCAGTTTCGGGTCAGTGAACACTGAAGCTTTCTTT

V: TRBV6-1
D: .
size: .
J: TRBJ2-5
CDR3: CASSGGLWMGTQYF
DNA: TGTGCCAGCAGTGGGGGCCTCTGGATGGGGACCCAGTACTTC

V: TRBV30
D: TRBD1
size: .
J: TRBJ1-2
CDR3: CAWHRDRPYGYTF
DNA: TGTGCCTGGCATCGGGACAGACCCTATGGCTACACCTTC